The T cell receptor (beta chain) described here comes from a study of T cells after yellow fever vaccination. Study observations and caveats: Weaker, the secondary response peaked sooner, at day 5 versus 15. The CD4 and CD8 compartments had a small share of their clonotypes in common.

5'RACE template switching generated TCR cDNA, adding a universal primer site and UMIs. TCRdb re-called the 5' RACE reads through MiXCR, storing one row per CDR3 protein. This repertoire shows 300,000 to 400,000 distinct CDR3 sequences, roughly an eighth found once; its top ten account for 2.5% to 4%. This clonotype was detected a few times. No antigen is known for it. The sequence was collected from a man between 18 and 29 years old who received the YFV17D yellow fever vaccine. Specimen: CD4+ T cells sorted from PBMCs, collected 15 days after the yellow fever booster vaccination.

CDR3 sequence: CSAKRQLSYEQYF. The CDR3 DNA reads as TGCAGTGCTAAAAGACAGCTCTCCTACGAGCAGTACTTC. The rearrangement uses TRBV20-1 and TRBJ2-7, with D perhaps matching TRBD1 (5 bases). V was clipped by 4 bases and J by 0 bases, with 10 bases between them. CDR3 length: 13 amino acids. CDR1 and CDR2 (germline): DFQATT, SNEGSKA (reference sequence).